This TCR beta chain was identified during a study of blood T cell repertoires in COVID-19. Study-wide context: Samples came from the United States, Italy and Spain, spanning acute and convalescent COVID-19.

J was trimmed by 6 bases and V by 5 bases; bases with no gene match: 2. The CDR3 is made up of 13 amino acids. In germline, CDR1 is KGHDR, CDR2 SFDVKD. Original methodology: Amplification with reference gene primers provided the estimates of nucleated cell counts. Produced via immunoSEQ multiplex PCR; TCRdb's table is partial and in-frame only. The V and J calls and clone size were taken over from that table, and D and trimming were inferred from the DNA. The sample has some 32,000 clones, around 88% seen once. The gene calls are TRBV24-1 and TRBJ2-3; TRBD1 aligns across 9 bases. The origin of this receptor is a human donor in a cohort sampled during active COVID-19. The sequenced sample was peripheral blood. CDR3 DNA sequence: TGTGCCACCAGTGGGACAGGGGAGGATACGCAGTATTTT. Residues: CATSGTGEDTQYF.